This T cell receptor beta chain was found in a study of blood T cell repertoires in COVID-19. This CDR3 contains 16 residues. Per the germline V gene, CDR1 is MDHEN and CDR2 is SYDVKM. Trimming removed 4 bases from V and 3 bases from J; junction bases left unmatched: 6. The authors' processing: Amplification from reference gene primers served as the basis for estimated nucleated cell counts. The assay was immunoSEQ multiplex PCR, and TCRdb's table has in-frame clones only and misses some. V, J and clone size derive from that table, while D and trimming were established from the DNA sequence. The sample has 90,000 to 120,000 clones, around 90% seen once; the top ten hold 4.5% to 6%.

The chain combines TRBV28 with TRBJ2-3, with TRBD2 matching over 11 bases. Sequenced sample: peripheral blood. The TCR comes from a man in his 70s with acute or convalescent COVID-19. CDR3 protein: CASSSAASGRTDTQYF. The CDR3 nucleotides are TGTGCCAGCAGTTCAGCGGCTAGCGGGAGGACAGATACGCAGTATTTT.